These 24 T cell receptor beta chains share one sample of origin, sequenced in a study of human T cells and chemical hapten exposure. TCRdb re-derived calls from the RACE reads in MiXCR, one entry per CDR3 protein. The sample lists 300,000 to 350,000 distinct CDR3 sequences, about 7% seen once, with roughly 7.9% in the top ten. As for time point: patch test 1, 2 weeks after DPC sensitization. The treatment is: therapeutic diphenylcyclopropenone sensitization with weekly scalp DPC. This specimen was whole blood, taken in connection with sensitization to the hapten diphenylcyclopropenone (DPC). The source is a woman aged 18-30 years with alopecia areata. Some clones in this sample may be carry-over from other donors' samples.

This clonotype was counted a few times. This chain connects TRBV6-5 to TRBJ2-1; no clear D gene. CDR3 length: 11 amino acids. Germline V gives CDR1 MNHEY, CDR2 SVGAGI. Trimming shortened V by 8 bases and J by 7 bases, and 9 bases separated the two germline ends. CDR3 DNA: TGTGCCAGCGGGTCTATAAATGAGCAGTTCTTC. Translating it yields CASGSINEQFF.

The chain is built from TRBV6-4 and TRBJ1-5, with 7 bases lining up with TRBD1. Germline CDR1 reads MRHNA; CDR2 reads SNTAGT. The J segment lost 9 bases and the V segment lost 4 bases, leaving 9 bases of the junction unmatched. CDR3 length: 14 amino acids. The chain's CDR3 is CASSATGVSRPQHF. CDR3 bases: TGTGCCAGCAGTGCTACAGGGGTGAGTCGGCCCCAGCATTTT.

This clonotype occurred once. A read error may be the cause here, since a much bigger clone is one base away. The chain has TRBV4-3 and TRBJ2-2; D gene ambiguous. This CDR3 has 18 amino acids. Germline CDR1 LGHNA, CDR2 YSLEER. The V end was cut by 3 bases, the J end by 0 bases, with 17 bases between. The CDR3, as DNA: TGCGCCAGCAGCCACGAATCGCCAGGCCGAACGAACACCGGGGAGCTGTTTTTT. Its translation is CASSHESPGRTNTGELFF.

This clonotype was detected a few times. The chain carries TRBV28 and TRBJ1-5; the D gene is possibly TRBD1 (5 bases). Trimming left V 3 bases short and J 7 bases short, with 16 bases between. The germline CDR1 and CDR2 sequences are MDHEN and SYDVKM. The CDR3 runs 15 residues. CDR3 in amino acids: CASSLSGGERQPQHF. The CDR3 nucleotides read TGTGCCAGCAGTTTGTCCGGGGGAGAGCGGCAGCCCCAGCATTTT.

This clonotype was seen only a few times. The rearrangement links TRBV7-9 to TRBJ2-3; no firm D call. Germline V CDR1 and CDR2: SEHNR, FQNEAQ (reference sequence). The CDR3 runs 14 residues. V lost 0 bases and J lost 4, with 8 bases in between. CDR3: CASSLAGKADTQYF. CDR3 DNA sequence: TGTGCCAGCAGCTTAGCAGGGAAAGCAGATACGCAGTATTTT.

This clonotype occurred many times. Mismatch with germline at one junction end may stem from a read error. In DNA form, the CDR3 reads TGTGCCAGCAGCCAAGAGATGAGCCACAACGTAAACTTC. As protein: CASSQEMSHNVNF. This chain joins TRBV4-2 and TRBJ2-5; no clear D gene. The CDR3 has 13 residues. Germline V CDR1 and CDR2: LGHNA, YNFKEQ.

This clonotype has only a few counts. The V call is TRBV6-2 or TRBV6-3, the J call TRBJ2-3, with 9 bases identical to TRBD2. The CDR3 has 14 amino acids. V shed 6 bases, J shed 1 base, and the junction held 2 bases outside the gene matches. The germline V gene encodes CDR1 MNHEY and CDR2 SVGEGT. The CDR3 DNA sequence: TGTGCCAGCAGACGCGGGGGGGGCACAGATACGCAGTATTTT. This sequence encodes CASRRGGGTDTQYF.

This clonotype was detected only a few times. The gene calls are TRBV5-1 and TRBJ2-2; D is unclear. Deletions cut 0 bases from V and 1 base from J, with 7 bases between. Germline V gene sequence: CDR1 SGHRS, CDR2 YFSETQ. The CDR3 is 15 amino acids. As DNA, the CDR3 is TGCGCCAGCAGCTTGGTCGCTGGGAACACCGGGGAGCTGTTTTTT. It yields the protein CASSLVAGNTGELFF.

This clonotype was seen at least ten times. The chain joins TRBV13 to TRBJ1-6; the match to TRBD1 covers 7 bases. The CDR3 is 16 residues long. Germline trimming cut 5 bases from V and 6 bases from J; bases unmatched to any gene: 10. Per the germline V gene, CDR1 is PRHDT and CDR2 is FYEKMQ (reference sequence). CDR3 region: CASSPYRQGGNSPLHF. CDR3 DNA sequence: TGTGCCAGCAGCCCATATCGACAGGGAGGTAATTCACCCCTCCACTTT.

This clonotype was counted at least ten times. CDR3 amino acids: CSAMTSGGLEQYF. CDR3 DNA sequence: TGCAGTGCTATGACTAGCGGGGGGTTAGAGCAGTACTTC. This chain uses TRBV20-1 with TRBJ2-7, with 13 bases that match TRBD2. Germline values: CDR1 DFQATT, CDR2 SNEGSKA (reference sequence). V lost 4 bases, J lost 7 bases, and 4 bases stayed unmatched. CDR3 length: 13 residues.

In its sample, this clonotype was seen a few times. The chain employs TRBV7-3 and TRBJ2-1; the match to TRBD2 covers 9 bases. CDR1 and CDR2 from the germline V gene are SGHTA and FQGTGA. Losses at the gene ends were 3 bases for V and 0 bases for J; bases not matched to a gene: 12. The CDR3 runs 19 residues. In DNA, the CDR3 is TGTGCCAGCAGCTTCGTAGCGGGGGCCACTATGAGCTCCTACAATGAGCAGTTCTTC. Translated, it gives CASSFVAGATMSSYNEQFF. Combining the CDR3 with reference TRBV7-3 and TRBJ2-1 gives the whole variable domain GAGVSQTPSNKVTEKGKYVELRCDPISGHTALYWYRQSLGQGPEFLIYFQGTGAADDSGLPNDRFFAVRPEGSVSTLKIQRTERGDSAVYLCASSFVAGATMSSYNEQFFGPGTRLTVL.

There are a few counts of this clonotype. The chain employs TRBV14 and TRBJ2-7, with 7 bases identical to TRBD1. Germline assignment: CDR1 SGHDN and CDR2 FVKESK. The CDR3 is 13 residues long. The V gene end was trimmed by 3 bases and the J gene end by 11 bases; junction bases not matched to a gene: 10. This CDR3 reads CASSQAGQAGKYF. DNA for the CDR3: TGTGCCAGCAGCCAGGCCGGACAGGCCGGAAAGTACTTC.

The rearrangement links TRBV29-1 to TRBJ1-1, with D unclear. The CDR3 has 14 amino acids. Per germline, CDR1 SQVTM and CDR2 ANQGSEA. The ends were cut back, 3 bases at V and 1 base at J, with 12 bases in the middle. For the CDR3, the DNA is TGCAGCGTTGACCCTACGGTTGCGAACACTGAAGCTTTCTTT. It codes for CSVDPTVANTEAFF.

The chain carries TRBV3-1 and TRBJ1-4; TRBD1 is a possible D gene (5 bases). V was cut by 4 bases and J by 0 bases, with 12 bases left in between. CDR1 and CDR2 from the germline V gene are LGHDT and YNNKEL (reference sequence). The CDR3 sequence is 16 residues long. The CDR3 sequence: CASSPLLTATNEKLFF. CDR3 sequence (DNA): TGTGCCAGCAGCCCCCTGTTGACAGCAACTAATGAAAAACTGTTTTTT.

This clonotype appeared a few times. This sequence joins TRBV12-3 or TRBV12-4 and TRBJ2-3, with no clear D. With 5 bases removed from V and 4 bases from J, the gap between germline ends came to 10 bases. The length of the CDR3 is 13 residues. The CDR3 DNA follows: TGTGCCAGCAGTCCAGCCCTCCCAGATACGCAGTATTTT. Its translation: CASSPALPDTQYF.

This clonotype showed up just a few times. J is TRBJ2-2 and V is TRBV6-5; weak D call: TRBD2 (5 bases). Germline-derived CDR1 and CDR2 are MNHEY and SVGAGI. CDR3 length: 19 amino acids. Trimming cost V 0 bases and J 5 bases, with 22 bases left between them. CDR3 in amino acids: CASSYSPSPSRIRTGELFF. The CDR3 nucleotides are TGTGCCAGCAGTTACTCCCCTAGCCCCAGTCGTATACGAACCGGGGAGCTGTTTTTT.

This clonotype has only a few counts. V and J are TRBV18 and TRBJ1-5; D may be TRBD1 (6 bases). CDR3 length: 13 amino acids. Germline lookup yields CDR1 KGHSH and CDR2 LQKENI. Trimming shortened V by 6 bases and J by 3 bases, and 9 bases separated the two germline ends. The CDR3 sequence is CASSQGYNQPQHF. In DNA form, the CDR3 reads TGTGCCAGCTCCCAGGGGTACAATCAGCCCCAGCATTTT.

This chain uses TRBV12-3 or TRBV12-4 with TRBJ2-3; TRBD1 aligns across 7 bases. This CDR3 is 15 amino acids long. Unmatched junction bases numbered 7, after V lost 3 bases and J lost 4 bases. The CDR3 bases are TGTGCCAGCAGTTTCAGAGGGGGCGGTTCAGATACGCAGTATTTT. Protein product: CASSFRGGGSDTQYF.

This rearrangement joins TRBV18 to TRBJ2-7, with a weak D call TRBD1 (6 bases). This CDR3 is 13 amino acids long. The ends were cut back, 4 bases at V and 6 bases at J, with 13 bases in the middle. Germline V CDR1 and CDR2: KGHSH, LQKENI. The CDR3, as DNA: TGTGCCAGCTCACAACAGGGTAGTGGCGAGCAGTACTTC. Amino acid sequence: CASSQQGSGEQYF.

The CDR3 sequence: CASSWGQENTGELFF. CDR3 nucleotides: TGTGCCAGCAGCTGGGGACAGGAGAACACCGGGGAGCTGTTTTTT. The chain links TRBV5-6 to TRBJ2-2; 8 bases fit TRBD1. V was clipped by 3 bases and J by 1 base; unmatched bases: 2. CDR3 size: 15 residues. Germline CDR1 reads SGHDT; CDR2 reads YYEEEE.

The chain is built from TRBV6-5 and TRBJ1-1; D unclear. V was shortened by 3 bases and J by 3 bases, with 11 bases between the two germline ends. CDR1 MNHEY and CDR2 SVGAGI come from the germline V gene. The CDR3 has 14 amino acids. The CDR3, as DNA: TGTGCCAGCAGTTATCGTATGGGCGACACTGAAGCTTTCTTT. It translates to CASSYRMGDTEAFF.

This clonotype was seen ten or more times. The chain couples TRBV9 to TRBJ1-3, with D unclear. The ends were cut back, 7 bases at V and 0 bases at J, with 14 bases in the middle. The CDR3 length is 15 residues. The germline V gene encodes CDR1 SGDLS and CDR2 YYNGEE. CDR3: CASSSLGSSGNTIYF. CDR3 coding DNA: TGTGCCAGCTCCTCCCTGGGCAGCTCTGGAAACACCATATATTTT.

This clonotype was observed many times. This sequence joins TRBV7-2 and TRBJ1-1; possible D gene TRBD1, 6 bases. The V end lost 4 bases, the J end lost 0 bases, and 6 bases lay between the germline ends. This CDR3 is 13 amino acids long. Germline lookup yields CDR1 SGHTA and CDR2 FQGNSA. The chain's CDR3 is CASSWDMNTEAFF. The CDR3 nucleotides are TGTGCCAGCAGCTGGGACATGAACACTGAAGCTTTCTTT.

The chain employs TRBV5-1 and TRBJ2-5, with D unclear. This CDR3 region has 16 residues. Trimming removed 0 bases from V and 0 bases from J, with 12 bases in between. CDR1 is SGHRS, CDR2 YFSETQ, per germline. The CDR3 sequence is CASSLAGSSYQETQYF. The CDR3 DNA is TGCGCCAGCAGCTTGGCCGGTTCCAGCTACCAAGAGACCCAGTACTTC. The whole variable domain, filled in from reference TRBV5-1 and TRBJ2-5, reads KAGVTQTPRYLIKTRGQQVTLSCSPISGHRSVSWYQQTPGQGLQFLFEYFSETQRNKGNFPGRFSGRQFSNSRSEMNVSTLELGDSALYLCASSLAGSSYQETQYFGPGTRLLVL.